This T cell receptor (beta chain) is from a study of T-cell memory formation after mild COVID-19. V lost 6 bases, J lost 5 bases, and 8 bases stayed unmatched. The CDR3 is 16 residues long. Germline CDR1 reads SEHNR; CDR2 reads FQNEAQ (reference sequence). TCRdb re-analysed the 5' RACE reads in MiXCR, keeping a single row per CDR3 protein. This sample has under 650,000 distinct CDR3 sequences, with roughly 18% found just once. This receptor was taken from an adult woman who had mild COVID-19 (a few samples of this study predate the infection). Cell type and time point are not known. The chain combines TRBV7-9 with TRBJ2-1; 12 positions match TRBD2. Source material: PBMCs or a T cell subset sorted from them (not recorded which). The CDR3 protein is CASRKLAGGFDNEQFF. In DNA form, the CDR3 reads TGTGCCAGCAGGAAACTAGCGGGAGGTTTCGACAATGAGCAGTTCTTC.